Sequencing of this T cell receptor beta chain was carried out in a study of CD8 T cells in Susac syndrome. As concerns this clonotype: The junction and the germline gene differ at one end; a read error may be behind it.

Germline-derived CDR1 and CDR2 are SSHAT and FNYEAQ (reference sequence). The CDR3 consists of 14 residues. RNA was extracted with the RNeasy kit, and a quantity of about 0.5 to 1 ug was reverse transcribed using random hexamers. The method of amplification for TCR beta CDR3 was immunoSEQ multiplex PCR, covering 54 Vbeta and 13 Jbeta. From the immunoSEQ multiplex PCR reads, TCRdb called clonotypes with MiXCR, one entry per CDR3 protein. The sample consists of some 260,000 distinct CDR3 sequences, 80% to 90% of them appearing once. Purification of the CD8+ and CD4+ T cells relied on negative isolation, and TEMRA cells underwent FACS enrichment.

Sequenced input: CD8+ T cells from PBMCs. V is TRBV7-7 and J is TRBJ2-2; 10 bases are shared with TRBD1. This sequence was found in a human donor with multiple sclerosis. In DNA form, the CDR3 reads TGTGCTAGCAGCGACAGGGGGCAAGCCGGGGAGCTGTTTTTT. This encodes CASSDRGQAGELFF.